The 21 T cell receptor beta chains presented below share a single source sample, sequenced in a study of cytomegalovirus exposure and HLA in healthy donors. PCR used 60 Vbeta primers and 13 Jbeta primers. Profiling relied on immunoSEQ multiplex PCR, and the TCRdb table lists in-frame clones only, not all of them. The repertoire holds 150,000 to 200,000 clones, roughly 80% seen once, with about 6% in the top ten. The sequenced sample consisted of PBMCs. All receptors derive from a woman aged 25 to 39 in good health and CMV-seropositive.

The rearrangement links TRBV27 to TRBJ1-2; 7 bases match TRBD1. The CDR3 contains 13 residues. V shed 5 bases, J shed 7 bases, and the junction held 7 bases outside the gene matches. Germline V gene sequence: CDR1 MNHEY, CDR2 SMNVEV (reference sequence). The CDR3 loop is CASSRTGDTGYTF. Here the CDR3 DNA reads TGTGCCAGCAGTCGAACAGGGGATACTGGCTACACCTTC.

This clone was seen once. The chain recombines TRBV21-1 with TRBJ1-2. TRBV21-1 is listed as a pseudogene. CDR3 length: 16 amino acids. CDR3: CAITSTGGGCLHGYTF. CDR3 DNA: TGTGCCATCACCTCCACGGGAGGGGGCTGTCTGCATGGCTACACCTTC.

The V and J genes are TRBV18 and TRBJ1-1; D might be TRBD1 (6 bases). Trimming took off 3 bases at V and 4 bases at J, with 9 bases between the two ends. Germline CDR1 reads KGHSH; CDR2 reads LQKENI. The CDR3 loop spans 13 amino acids. The CDR3 loop reads CASSPLQGTEAFF. The CDR3 nucleotides read TGTGCCAGCTCACCCTTACAGGGCACTGAAGCTTTCTTT. Filled out from reference TRBV18 and TRBJ1-1, the complete variable domain reads NAGVMQNPRHLVRRRGQEARLRCSPMKGHSHVYWYRQLPEEGLKFMVYLQKENIIDESGMPKERFSAEFPKEGPSILRIQQVVRGDSAAYFCASSPLQGTEAFFGQGTRLTVV.

This chain joins TRBV2 and TRBJ2-7; the match to TRBD2 covers 12 bases. The CDR3 consists of 14 residues. With V trimmed by 3 bases and J by 4 bases, 1 base remained unmatched. Per germline, CDR1 SNHLY and CDR2 FYNNEI. The CDR3 spells CASSETSGRYEQYF. The CDR3 region has the DNA TGTGCCAGCAGTGAGACTAGCGGGAGATACGAGCAGTACTTC.

This clone was picked up a small number of times. V and J are TRBV6-1 and TRBJ2-1; D is uncertain. Germline V gene data show CDR1 as MNHNS and CDR2 as SASEGT. The CDR3 has 14 residues. V was pared by 2 bases and J by 2 bases, with 7 bases between. CDR3 protein: CASSELSTYNEQFF. CDR3 nucleotides: TGTGCCAGCAGTGAATTGTCTACCTACAATGAGCAGTTCTTC.

This rearrangement joins TRBV2 to TRBJ2-7; D may be TRBD1 (6 bases). The ends were cut back, 6 bases at V and 0 bases at J, with 9 bases in the middle. Germline values: CDR1 SNHLY, CDR2 FYNNEI. The CDR3 loop spans 13 amino acids. The CDR3: CASRGGSSYEQYF. The CDR3 nucleotides read TGTGCCAGCAGAGGGGGAAGCTCCTACGAGCAGTACTTC.

V is TRBV6-5 and J is TRBJ1-2; 7 nucleotides match TRBD1. V lost 4 bases, J lost 8 bases, and 10 bases stayed unmatched. Germline CDR1 and CDR2: MNHEY and SVGAGI. CDR3 length: 14 amino acids. The CDR3 loop reads CASSFRRQGGGYTF. CDR3 DNA: TGTGCCAGCAGTTTCCGAAGACAGGGAGGAGGCTACACCTTC.

The rearrangement uses TRBV27 and TRBJ2-1; 7 bases match TRBD2. The V gene's germline CDR1 is MNHEY and CDR2 SMNVEV (reference sequence). The CDR3 is made up of 13 amino acids. Germline trimming cut 5 bases from V and 8 bases from J; bases unmatched to any gene: 6. This chain's CDR3 is CASSRYAGDEQFF. CDR3 nucleotide sequence: TGTGCCAGCAGTAGGTACGCGGGGGATGAGCAGTTCTTC.

The CDR3 bases are TGCGCCAGCAGCTTGGATGGAGCCACCTACGAGCAGTACTTC. Encoded protein: CASSLDGATYEQYF. This sequence joins TRBV5-1 and TRBJ2-7, with D unresolved. The V end lost 0 bases, the J end lost 2 bases, and 9 bases lay between the germline ends. The CDR3 runs to 14 residues. In germline, CDR1 is SGHRS, CDR2 YFSETQ.

The chain employs TRBV10-3 and TRBJ1-3; TRBD1 matches at 8 bases. Trimming took 6 bases from V and 2 from J; bases not matched to a gene: 9. CDR1 ENHRY and CDR2 SYGVKD come from the germline V gene. The CDR3 is made up of 16 amino acids. For the CDR3, the DNA is TGTGCCATCAGGTCAGGACAGGGAACGGCTGGAAACACCATATATTTT. This sequence encodes CAIRSGQGTAGNTIYF.

The CDR3 DNA is TGCGCCAGCAGCCAAGATATCCTAGCGGGAGGACCGAACACCGGGGAGCTGTTTTTT. This codes for CASSQDILAGGPNTGELFF. The chain is built from TRBV4-1 and TRBJ2-2; 11 bases agree with TRBD2. Germline V CDR1 and CDR2: MGHRA, YSYEKL. The CDR3 is made up of 19 amino acids. Trimming cost V 0 bases and J 0 bases; bases outside gene matches: 6.

This CDR3 reads CASSSAGGYTF. The CDR3 DNA follows: TGTGCCAGCAGTTCCGCAGGCGGCTACACCTTC. This rearrangement joins TRBV6-5 to TRBJ1-2; D gene ambiguous. Between the trimmed V and J ends, which lost 4 bases and 8 bases, there was a span of 8 bases. CDR3 length: 11 residues. From germline, CDR1 is MNHEY and CDR2 SVGAGI.

Points on this clone: Germline and junction disagree at one end, which may indicate a read error. The identical CDR3 is also encoded by other nucleotide sequences in the sample. The rearrangement joins TRBV6-6 to TRBJ1-3; no definite D call. The CDR3 extends over 14 amino acids. Per the germline V gene, CDR1 is MNHNY and CDR2 is SVGAGI (reference sequence). CDR3 DNA sequence: TGCGCCAGCAGCCCCCCCACAGCAGGAAACACCATATATTTT. Protein: CASSPPTAGNTIYF.

The rearrangement links TRBV21-1 to TRBJ2-7; no check of the table's D call, TRBD1, against the DNA was made. TRBV21-1 has pseudogene status. CDR3 length: 23 amino acids. The CDR3 DNA reads TGTGCCAGCAGCCGAACCGGGACAGGGGGCCCTCGGTTTCAACCTTTAGGTCAACACGAGCAGTACTTC. The encoded protein is CASSRTGTGGPRFQPLGQHEQYF.

This clone occurred a few times. The rearrangement links TRBV4-1 to TRBJ1-5, with 7 bases lining up with TRBD1. The V segment lost 0 bases and the J segment 6 bases; nucleotides outside the gene matches: 5. This CDR3 has 15 amino acids. Germline CDR1 and CDR2: MGHRA and YSYEKL. CDR3 sequence: CASSQDQGGRQPQHF. The CDR3 region has the DNA TGCGCCAGCAGCCAAGATCAAGGGGGCCGTCAGCCCCAGCATTTT.

The chain combines TRBV5-4 with TRBJ2-3; tentative D call: TRBD2 (7 bases). CDR3 length: 15 residues. V lost 3 bases to trimming and J lost 6 bases, with 17 bases between them. Per germline, CDR1 SGHNT and CDR2 YYREEE (reference sequence). The CDR3 sequence: CASSSPGRGLDTQYF. Here the CDR3 DNA reads TGTGCCAGCAGCTCTCCAGGGCGGGGGCTGGATACGCAGTATTTT.

This clone was observed a few times. The chain carries TRBV5-1 and TRBJ2-3; 8 bases are a match to TRBD1. The CDR3 runs 15 residues. The germline V gene has CDR1 SGHRS and CDR2 YFSETQ. V was pared by 4 bases and J by 1 base, with 5 bases of the junction left unmatched. The CDR3 spells CASSVTRGRTDTQYF. The CDR3 nucleotides read TGCGCCAGCAGCGTAACCAGGGGGCGCACAGATACGCAGTATTTT.

V is TRBV21-1 and J is TRBJ2-7; no DNA check was done on the table's D call, TRBD1. TRBV21-1 is annotated as a pseudogene. The CDR3 sequence is 15 residues long. CDR3 protein: CASSKDPGTCYEQYF. The CDR3 coding sequence is TGTGCCAGCAGCAAAGATCCGGGGACATGCTACGAGCAGTACTTC.

The rearrangement uses TRBV5-3 and TRBJ2-2, with 12 bases identical to TRBD2. TRBV5-3 is sorted into the ORF group, with uncertain function. The CDR3 totals 18 residues. J lost 7 bases, V lost 3 bases, and 13 bases had no gene match. The CDR3 DNA is TGTGCCAGAAGCTCACCCTCTAGCGGGAGGGCCTATTTCGGGGAGCTGTTTTTT. It translates to CARSSPSSGRAYFGELFF.

CDR3 sequence reads: CASVFWGEEGYEQYF. DNA for the CDR3: TGTGCCAGCGTCTTCTGGGGGGAGGAGGGCTACGAGCAGTACTTC. This chain links TRBV7-9 with TRBJ2-7; TRBD2 is a possible D gene (6 bases). The CDR3 has 15 residues. The germline CDR1 and CDR2 sequences are SEHNR and FQNEAQ (reference sequence). The V gene lost 8 bases and the J gene lost 3 bases, with 20 bases spanning the gap.

The chain links TRBV4-1 to TRBJ2-1, with unresolved D. This CDR3 comprises 13 residues. Germline CDR1 MGHRA, CDR2 YSYEKL. The V gene lost 7 bases and the J gene lost 8 bases, with 15 bases spanning the gap. CDR3 loop: CASTPASGYEQFF. CDR3 sequence (DNA): TGCGCCAGCACACCTGCCTCAGGCTATGAGCAGTTCTTC.